This T cell receptor beta chain was recorded in a study of vaccination and CD4 T cells after COVID-19. Study details: Convalescent cases comprised under ten mild and one severe, all SARS-CoV-2 positive by nasal swab PCR.

With the Oncomine TCR Beta short-read assay, DNA from cultured CD4+ T cells was sequenced. Cultures of CD4+ T cells served as the source for extracting genomic DNA. TCRdb ran MiXCR on the PCR reads and lists one entry per CDR3 protein. The sample lists over 9,500 distinct CDR3 sequences, about 50% occurring once. The treatment: approximately 11-day PBMC culture with coronavirus spike peptide pools or control peptides (ViraFEST assay). CDR3 length: 13 amino acids. V dropped 7 bases and J dropped 4; count of bases not matched to a gene: 2. Germline V gene data show CDR1 as KGHDR and CDR2 as SFDVKD. Concerning this clonotype itself: The antigen remains undetermined.

The starting material was cultured CD4+ T cells from blood, obtained after SARS-CoV-2 vaccination. This TCR was sampled from a human donor with COVID-19. The rearrangement links TRBV24-1 to TRBJ2-2; 7 bases agree with TRBD1. CDR3 DNA sequence: TGTGCCACCAGACAGGGGAGCACCGGGGAGCTGTTTTTT. Its protein product is CATRQGSTGELFF.